A selection of T cell receptor beta chains follows, all from one sample in a study of CD8 T cells in Susac syndrome. From the immunoSEQ multiplex PCR reads, TCRdb called clonotypes with MiXCR, one entry per CDR3 protein. The sample records fewer than 70,000 distinct CDR3 sequences, roughly 94% being singletons. The sample was CD8+ T cells from PBMCs. Receptor source: a human donor in good health. Each CDR3 is given with its conserved first and last residue.

v_call: TRBV9; j_call: TRBJ1-2; cdr3_aa: CASSAIRDSTYGYTF
v_call: TRBV6-4; j_call: TRBJ2-6; cdr3_aa: CASSPGQGAPGANVLTF
v_call: TRBV5-1; j_call: TRBJ1-1; cdr3_aa: CASSPDTYTEAFF
v_call: TRBV19; j_call: TRBJ2-7; cdr3_aa: CASSIDRDFDYEQYF
v_call: TRBV30; j_call: TRBJ2-5; cdr3_aa: CAWWMGRQETQYF
v_call: TRBV9; j_call: TRBJ1-4; cdr3_aa: CASSAYPTGEKLFF
v_call: TRBV5-8; j_call: TRBJ2-7; cdr3_aa: CASSPRPGPSYEQYF
v_call: TRBV5-1; j_call: TRBJ2-7; cdr3_aa: CASRIGQTYEQYF
v_call: TRBV13; j_call: TRBJ2-5; cdr3_aa: CASSKAGGQETQYF
v_call: TRBV29-1; j_call: TRBJ2-2; cdr3_aa: CSAIAGELFF
v_call: TRBV13; j_call: TRBJ2-1; cdr3_aa: CASSTGLARNEQFF
v_call: TRBV4-2; j_call: TRBJ2-2; cdr3_aa: CASSQDLGNTGELFF
v_call: TRBV11-1; j_call: TRBJ1-2; cdr3_aa: CASSPRTGADEENIPNYGYTF
v_call: TRBV27; j_call: TRBJ2-1; cdr3_aa: CASSLSGGPGNEQFF
v_call: TRBV30; j_call: TRBJ2-3; cdr3_aa: CAWSALAGFTDTQYF
v_call: TRBV4-1; j_call: TRBJ1-1; cdr3_aa: CASSHPGTLAPGDTEAFF
v_call: TRBV6-1; j_call: TRBJ1-1; cdr3_aa: CATRLEGFLSTEAFF
v_call: TRBV4-1; j_call: TRBJ2-5; cdr3_aa: CASSRSGLEETQYF
v_call: TRBV9; j_call: TRBJ2-1; cdr3_aa: CASSPGTSGGPYNEQFF
v_call: TRBV9; j_call: TRBJ2-1; cdr3_aa: CASSPGLGRGHEQFF
v_call: TRBV4-1; j_call: TRBJ2-5; cdr3_aa: CASSQVYLRDSQQETQYF
v_call: TRBV12-3/TRBV12-4; j_call: TRBJ1-5; cdr3_aa: CASSSTGVQPQHF
v_call: TRBV30; j_call: TRBJ1-3; cdr3_aa: CAWSAGTHLGNTIYF
v_call: TRBV5-4; j_call: TRBJ1-4; cdr3_aa: CASSPWRGARADNEKLFF
v_call: TRBV5-1; j_call: TRBJ2-5; cdr3_aa: CASSLATLGAGETQYF
v_call: TRBV9; j_call: TRBJ2-3; cdr3_aa: CASSNYYRDESTDTQYF
v_call: TRBV15; j_call: TRBJ1-2; cdr3_aa: CATSYLGGYTF
v_call: TRBV27; j_call: TRBJ2-1; cdr3_aa: CASQGGYNEQFF
v_call: TRBV7-9; j_call: TRBJ2-2; cdr3_aa: CASSSRRAGELFF
v_call: TRBV3-1; j_call: TRBJ2-7; cdr3_aa: CASSQGPSGGLYEQYF
v_call: TRBV7-9; j_call: TRBJ2-5; cdr3_aa: CASSHSFRDQETQYF
v_call: TRBV19; j_call: TRBJ2-1; cdr3_aa: CASSIAGEQFF
v_call: TRBV12-3/TRBV12-4; j_call: TRBJ2-3; cdr3_aa: CASSTSGGTDTQYF